This entry features one TCR beta chain sequence. This record belongs to a study of blood T cell repertoires in COVID-19. Sequencing was performed with immunoSEQ multiplex PCR; in TCRdb, only in-frame clones are kept and a portion is missing. The data contain about 180,000 clones, about 81% of them singletons. The CDR3 loop spans 16 amino acids. In germline, CDR1 is MGHRA, CDR2 YSYEKL. Trimming removed 0 bases from V and 4 bases from J, with 12 bases in between. Seattle cases were enrolled at active infection and followed longitudinally. The source material was peripheral blood. This sequence was found in a woman of 80 years or more with COVID-19, enrolled during active disease. This chain uses TRBV4-1 with TRBJ1-4; possible D gene TRBD1, 6 bases. Here the CDR3 DNA reads TGCGCCAGCAGCCAAGATGAAGACAGGCTTAATGAAAAACTGTTTTTT. Translated: CASSQDEDRLNEKLFF.